One sample yielded the 6 T cell receptor beta chains listed below, sequenced in a study of blood T cell repertoires in COVID-19. Profiling relied on immunoSEQ multiplex PCR, and the TCRdb table lists in-frame clones only, not all of them. The sample holds under 300,000 clones, 86% seen once. Sequences were obtained from peripheral blood. The receptors were gathered from a man aged 18-30 years with active or convalescent COVID-19.

The chain employs TRBV5-4 and TRBJ2-4, with 9 bases identical to TRBD1. The CDR3 consists of 14 residues. V dropped 3 bases and J dropped 3; count of bases not matched to a gene: 1. Germline V gene sequence: CDR1 SGHNT, CDR2 YYREEE (reference sequence). CDR3 nucleotides: TGTGCCAGCAGCTCGACAGGGGGCAAAAACATTCAGTACTTC. Its translation is CASSSTGGKNIQYF.

This chain links TRBV6-5 with TRBJ2-6; D unclear. V shed 4 bases and J shed 5 bases, with 15 bases lying between them. Germline CDR1 MNHEY, CDR2 SVGAGI. CDR3 length: 16 residues. CDR3 bases: TGTGCCAGCAGTTCCTCTTCCTCGGTCAGGGCCAACGTCCTGACTTTC. Encoded protein: CASSSSSSVRANVLTF.

V usage is TRBV20-1 and J usage is TRBJ2-1, with 7 bases identical to TRBD2. The V segment lost 3 bases and the J segment 0 bases; nucleotides outside the gene matches: 11. From germline, CDR1 is DFQATT and CDR2 SNEGSKA (reference sequence). This CDR3 is 17 amino acids long. CDR3 bases: TGCAGTGCTAGTGGTTGGGACGCTAGCGGCTCCTACAATGAGCAGTTCTTC. Residues: CSASGWDASGSYNEQFF.

The V and J genes are TRBV4-2 and TRBJ2-1; tentative D call: TRBD1 (6 bases). The germline V and J ends were trimmed by 0 bases and 1 base, with 10 bases remaining between them. This CDR3 region has 16 residues. The V gene's germline CDR1 is LGHNA and CDR2 YNFKEQ. CDR3 bases: TGTGCCAGCAGCCAAGACGCAGGGGTTTCCTACAATGAGCAGTTCTTC. This translates into CASSQDAGVSYNEQFF.

V gene TRBV7-2 combines with J gene TRBJ2-2; the D is unclear. V was cut by 2 bases and J by 4 bases, with 5 bases left in between. This CDR3 spans 13 amino acids. The germline CDR1 and CDR2 sequences are SGHTA and FQGNSA. The CDR3 loop is CASSLFSTGELFF. CDR3 DNA sequence: TGTGCCAGCAGCTTATTCTCCACCGGGGAGCTGTTTTTT.

V and J are TRBV6-5 and TRBJ1-1, with D perhaps matching TRBD1 (6 bases). V lost 4 bases and J lost 5, with 8 bases in between. This CDR3 is built from 12 residues. Germline V CDR1 and CDR2: MNHEY, SVGAGI. For the CDR3, the DNA is TGTGCCAGCAGTTCAGGGGTAACTGAAGCTTTCTTT. Encoded protein: CASSSGVTEAFF.